This T cell receptor (beta chain) derives from a study of blood T cell repertoires in COVID-19. Using immunoSEQ multiplex PCR, the repertoire was profiled, and TCRdb retains in-frame clones only, with some absent. The sample shows fewer than 350,000 clones, 75% to 90% of them seen only once. This clone has only a few counts. This receptor was identified in a man between 60 and 75 years old who had recovered from COVID-19. The sequenced material came from PBMCs or T cells enriched from blood (not recorded which).

The CDR3 coding sequence is TGTGCCAGCAGCTTAAGACAGGGGGCTCATACAACTAATGAAAAACTGTTTTTT. Translation: CASSLRQGAHTTNEKLFF. This chain connects TRBV5-8 to TRBJ1-4; TRBD1 matches 10 bases. From germline, CDR1 is SGHTS and CDR2 YDEGEE. CDR3 length equals 18 residues. The trim removed 2 bases at V and 0 bases at J, leaving 7 bases unmatched.